The sequence of this T cell receptor beta chain was determined in a study of T cells in localized non-small cell lung cancer. Neighbouring lung, lacking atypia, was collected no less than 2 cm away from the tumor margin. Profiling relied on immunoSEQ multiplex PCR, and the TCRdb table lists in-frame clones only, not all of them. Of under 1,500 clones listed, around two fifths are singletons. This clone is judged medium-sized. No antigen is known for it. V was trimmed by 6 bases and J by 2 bases, leaving 13 bases between them. CDR1 is MNHGY and CDR2 is SAAAGT in the germline V gene. This CDR3 contains 14 residues. Study outcomes and limitations: Exceeding tumor, uninvolved adjacent lung had the highest T cell clonality. A higher density of T cells in blood coincided with extended overall survival. Adjacent lung exhibited a median of about 50 among the 100 most abundant tumor clones.

This TCR was sampled from a woman aged 35-75 years with stage I lung adenocarcinoma. The specimen was normal lung tissue next to the tumor, collected before any cancer treatment. V is TRBV6-8 and J is TRBJ1-1; no definite D call. The CDR3 region is CASSSRTDNTEAFF. For the CDR3, the DNA is TGTGCCAGCAGCTCCAGGACGGATAACACTGAAGCTTTCTTT.